This TCR beta chain emerged from a study of shared clonotypes between healthy human individuals. For the study at large: Aged 18 to 49, the donors were two women and three men.

Study findings and constraints: Estimated clonotype richness was generally higher in naive than memory subsets. Represented diversity (both genetic and exposure-history) was limited by the small number of donors.

Concerning this clone: Its antigen is unidentified.

Only in-frame clones appear in the TCRdb table, and some are missing; sequencing was by immunoSEQ multiplex PCR. Here the sample spans about 1.1 million clones, more than 75% being singletons. The V gene lost 0 bases and the J gene lost 5 bases, with 6 bases spanning the gap. Germline loops: CDR1 SGHTS, CDR2 YDEGEE. The CDR3 sequence is 13 residues long. The specimen sequenced was memory CD4+ T cells from PBMCs. The sample's subset: CD45RA-negative fraction. The chain carries TRBV5-8 and TRBJ1-5; no clear D gene. The TCR sequence derives from a man between 18 and 29 years old in good health. Some clones in this sample may be carry-over from other donors' samples. The CDR3 bases are TGTGCCAGCAGCTTGGCGAGCGATCAGCCCCAGCATTTT. Translated: CASSLASDQPQHF.